Listed here are 23 T cell receptor beta chains from one sample, sequenced in a study of low-dose radiotherapy and immunotherapy resistance in tumors. Using a constant-region primer together with a V-primer adapter, TCRs were subjected to around 20 PCR cycles of amplification. From the reads, TCRdb called clonotypes with MiXCR, one entry per CDR3 protein. The data show some 45,000 distinct CDR3 sequences, over 9.5% seen once. Specified time point: before trial treatment. The starting material was PBMCs, obtained before treatment. Every receptor here comes from a female donor with ovarian cancer.

CDR3 in DNA: TGCGCCAGCAGTCGCAGGGCCAAACCCTCCCCCCATCAGCCCCAGCATTTT. Amino acids: CASSRRAKPSPHQPQHF. The chain employs TRBV23-1 and TRBJ1-5, with a weak D call TRBD1 (5 bases). TRBV23-1 is noted as an ORF with a role that remains uncertain. The V end was cut by 4 bases, the J end by 5 bases, with 21 bases between. CDR3 length: 17 residues.

This clonotype was recorded once. A single base is all that separates this from a far larger clone, so a read error is likely. The rearrangement links TRBV27 to TRBJ1-1; no definite D call. The CDR3 has 14 amino acids. Germline CDR1 is MNHEY and CDR2 is SMNVEV (reference sequence). DNA of the CDR3: TGTGCCAGAAGTTTATCGCTCAAGAACACTGAAGCTTTCTTT. Translating it yields CARSLSLKNTEAFF.

This clonotype was seen at least ten times. The chain combines TRBV5-8 with TRBJ2-5; 9 bases line up with TRBD1. The V and J ends lost 4 bases and 3 bases, in that order; junction bases with no gene match: 4. In germline, CDR1 is SGHTS, CDR2 YDEGEE. The CDR3 contains 14 residues. CDR3 bases: TGTGCCAGCAGCCCGTGGGACAGGGAAGAGACCCAGTACTTC. Protein product: CASSPWDREETQYF.

This rearrangement joins TRBV2 to TRBJ2-7; TRBD2 matches 11 bases. Germline CDR1 is SNHLY and CDR2 is FYNNEI. V dropped 6 bases and J dropped 2; count of bases not matched to a gene: 6. The CDR3 is 15 residues long. This CDR3 is CASRGGTSGTYEQYF. The CDR3 DNA reads TGTGCCAGCAGGGGGGGGACTAGCGGTACCTACGAGCAGTACTTC.

This clonotype was seen many times. This chain connects TRBV12-3 or TRBV12-4 to TRBJ1-1; 8 bases are a match to TRBD1. This CDR3 region has 15 residues. The trim removed 3 bases at V and 4 bases at J, leaving 7 bases unmatched. CDR3 region: CASSFFDRGGTEAFF. CDR3 nucleotides: TGTGCCAGCAGTTTTTTCGACAGGGGAGGCACTGAAGCTTTCTTT.

This clonotype was recorded many times. The gene calls are TRBV5-1 and TRBJ1-5; the D gene is possibly TRBD1 (5 bases). The CDR3 runs to 16 residues. Germline loops: CDR1 SGHRS, CDR2 YFSETQ. The ends were cut back, 4 bases at V and 0 bases at J, with 14 bases in the middle. CDR3 DNA: TGCGCCAGCAGCCCGAGGGGCGGAGATAGCAATCAGCCCCAGCATTTT. It encodes CASSPRGGDSNQPQHF.

Notes on this clonotype: One base separates it from a far larger clone, so it is likely a read error. V usage is TRBV6-1 and J usage is TRBJ2-1; D remains ambiguous. Germline-derived CDR1 and CDR2 are MNHNS and SASEGT. The V gene lost 3 bases and the J gene lost 9 bases, with 12 bases spanning the gap. The CDR3 has 13 amino acids. The CDR3: CASSESALGEQFF. Written as DNA, the CDR3 is TGTGCCAGCAGTGAGTCGGCGCTGGGTGAGCAGTTCTTC.

This clonotype has ten or more counts. The V call is TRBV5-8, the J call TRBJ1-2; D perhaps matches TRBD1 (6 bases). CDR1 and CDR2 from the germline V gene are SGHTS and YDEGEE. V was trimmed by 7 bases and J by 7 bases, leaving 20 bases between them. The CDR3 has 14 residues. The CDR3 DNA reads as TGTGCCAGCGGATTTACAGGGACCCAAAGTGGCTACACCTTC. Encoded protein: CASGFTGTQSGYTF.

Worth noting for this clonotype: A single base is all that separates this from a far larger clone, so a read error is likely. The chain has TRBV29-1 and TRBJ2-1, with 9 nucleotides matching TRBD2. The CDR3 covers 14 residues. J lost 13 bases, V lost 3 bases, and 13 bases had no gene match. Germline loops: CDR1 SQVTM, CDR2 ANQGSEA. In DNA form, the CDR3 reads TGCAGCGTTGACCCGGCGCGGGGGGGAGAGACCCAGTTCTTC. Translation gives CSVDPARGGETQFF.

Points on this clonotype: This could be a read error, since a much larger clone is one nucleotide away. This chain joins TRBV25-1 and TRBJ2-1; D is perhaps TRBD1 (6 bases). CDR3 length: 14 residues. V was trimmed by 10 bases and J by 0 bases, leaving 13 bases between them. Germline V gene lookup returns CDR1 MGHDK and CDR2 SYGVNS. DNA for the CDR3: TGTGCCACAAAAGGGGGAAGCTCCTACAATGAGCAGTTCTTC. Encoded protein: CATKGGSSYNEQFF.

This clonotype was observed at least ten times. The chain has TRBV21-1 and TRBJ2-2; the D segment call TRBD2 is taken from the table without a DNA check. TRBV21-1 is annotated as a pseudogene. CDR3 length: 18 residues. In nucleotides, the CDR3 is TGTGCCAGCAGCAAATCGAGCCCTAGCGGGAGTCTCACCGGGGAGCTGTTTTTT. This encodes CASSKSSPSGSLTGELFF.

This clonotype was seen at least ten times. The chain is built from TRBV2 and TRBJ2-6, with D perhaps matching TRBD2 (5 bases). V lost 8 bases and J 3 bases, leaving 8 bases between the germline ends. The CDR3 sequence is 13 residues long. Germline loops: CDR1 SNHLY, CDR2 FYNNEI. CDR3 sequence (DNA): TGTGCCAGCGTGGGAGATGGGGCCAACGTCCTGACTTTC. It translates to CASVGDGANVLTF. Full variable domain (remainder filled in from reference TRBV2 and TRBJ2-6): EPEVTQTPSHQVTQMGQEVILRCVPISNHLYFYWYRQILGQKVEFLVSFYNNEISEKSEIFDDQFSVERPDGSNFTLKIRSTKLEDSAMYFCASVGDGANVLTFGAGSRLTVL.

This clonotype was counted at least ten times. V gene TRBV29-1 combines with J gene TRBJ2-5; TRBD1 matches 7 bases. Unmatched junction bases numbered 3, after V lost 6 bases and J lost 2 bases. The CDR3 runs 12 residues. The germline V gene encodes CDR1 SQVTM and CDR2 ANQGSEA. CDR3 coding DNA: TGCAGCGTCGTGGGACAGCAAGAGACCCAGTACTTC. Protein: CSVVGQQETQYF.

The chain joins TRBV12-3 or TRBV12-4 to TRBJ1-5, with no clear D. V lost 6 bases and J lost 2, with 14 bases in between. The CDR3 runs to 15 residues. CDR3 in DNA: TGTGCCAGCAGCCACGGGGAGGTGGGCAATCAGCCCCAGCATTTT. It encodes CASSHGEVGNQPQHF.

This clonotype was recorded at least ten times. The CDR3 spells CASSQETSGRASTDTQYF. The CDR3 coding sequence is TGTGCCAGCAGCCAAGAGACTAGCGGTCGCGCTAGCACAGATACGCAGTATTTT. V is TRBV3-1 and J is TRBJ2-3, with TRBD2 identical over 9 bases. This CDR3 has 18 amino acids. Germline values: CDR1 LGHDT, CDR2 YNNKEL (reference sequence). Trimming removed 0 bases from V and 0 bases from J; junction bases left unmatched: 7.

This clonotype has at least ten counts. The rearrangement joins TRBV29-1 to TRBJ2-3, with a possible D match to TRBD2 (6 bases). The V gene's germline CDR1 is SQVTM and CDR2 ANQGSEA. The CDR3 has 13 amino acids. The ends were cut back, 6 bases at V and 6 bases at J, with 16 bases in the middle. The CDR3 DNA reads as TGCAGCGTCTCGGCCACCGGAGGGGATACGCAGTATTTT. Amino acids: CSVSATGGDTQYF.

The CDR3 DNA is TGCAGTGCTAGAGATCGCGACAGGGGGTTTTACTACACCTTC. It specifies CSARDRDRGFYYTF. The chain recombines TRBV20-1 with TRBJ1-2; TRBD1 aligns across 9 bases. The CDR3 extends over 14 amino acids. V dropped 0 bases and J dropped 10; count of bases not matched to a gene: 9. Per the germline V gene, CDR1 is DFQATT and CDR2 is SNEGSKA (reference sequence).

This clonotype showed up just once. The DNA is omitted, as the CDR3 cannot be located on it reliably, and the CDR3 follows TCRdb's listing. The J gene is TRBJ2-2, the V gene TRBV12-3 or TRBV12-4. The CDR3 totals 17 residues, both ends included. This CDR3 reads CASSAKGRTNTGELFFF.

This chain uses TRBV5-1 with TRBJ2-1; 10 nucleotides match TRBD1. The CDR3 is 16 residues long. Trimming removed 6 bases from V and 6 bases from J; junction bases left unmatched: 12. Germline-derived CDR1 and CDR2 are SGHRS and YFSETQ. Here the CDR3 reads CASNALPGQGLNEQFF. The CDR3 DNA reads as TGCGCCAGCAACGCACTGCCGGGACAGGGGCTCAATGAGCAGTTCTTC.

This clonotype has at least ten counts. The J gene is TRBJ1-1, the V gene TRBV28; D is uncertain. The CDR3 contains 12 residues. Trimming stripped 3 bases from V and 3 bases from J, with 5 bases between. Germline values: CDR1 MDHEN, CDR2 SYDVKM. The CDR3 loop reads CASSLGYTEAFF. In nucleotides, the CDR3 is TGTGCCAGCAGTTTGGGATACACTGAAGCTTTCTTT.

This clonotype was seen ten or more times. This chain connects TRBV5-1 to TRBJ1-1, with TRBD1 matching 7 bases. The V gene's germline CDR1 is SGHRS and CDR2 YFSETQ. This CDR3 is built from 13 residues. After removal of 4 bases from V and 5 bases from J, the junction contained 5 bases not matched to a gene. CDR3 nucleotide sequence: TGCGCCAGCAGCCCGGACAGGAGGACTGAAGCTTTCTTT. Amino acids: CASSPDRRTEAFF.

At least ten counts were recorded for this clonotype. The V call is TRBV29-1, the J call TRBJ1-4, with D possibly matching TRBD1 (5 bases). From germline, CDR1 is SQVTM and CDR2 ANQGSEA. The V end was cut by 5 bases, the J end by 1 base, with 8 bases between. CDR3 length: 13 residues. The DNA of the CDR3 is TGCAGCGTTAGGGGTGGAACTAATGAAAAACTGTTTTTT. This gives the protein CSVRGGTNEKLFF.

This clonotype appeared many times. The chain combines TRBV21-1 with TRBJ2-3; TRBD2 was called by the table and not checked on the DNA. TRBV21-1 constitutes a pseudogene. The CDR3 totals 13 residues. The CDR3 here is CASSGPSGDTQYF. The CDR3 DNA reads TGTGCCAGCAGCGGGCCGTCTGGTGATACGCAGTATTTT.